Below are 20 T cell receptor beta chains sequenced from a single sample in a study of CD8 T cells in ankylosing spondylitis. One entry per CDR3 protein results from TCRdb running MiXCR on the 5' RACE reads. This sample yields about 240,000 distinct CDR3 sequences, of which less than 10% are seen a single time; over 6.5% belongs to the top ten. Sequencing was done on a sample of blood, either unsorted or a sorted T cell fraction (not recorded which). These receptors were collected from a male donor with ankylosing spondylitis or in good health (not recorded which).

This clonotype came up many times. For the CDR3, the DNA is TGTGCCAGCAGGCAACTAGCGGGGGACACCGGGGAGCTGTTTTTT. It specifies CASRQLAGDTGELFF. This chain uses TRBV12-3 or TRBV12-4 with TRBJ2-2, with 11 bases matching TRBD2. V lost 6 bases to trimming and J lost 3 bases; unmatched junction nucleotides: 3. This CDR3 region has 15 residues.

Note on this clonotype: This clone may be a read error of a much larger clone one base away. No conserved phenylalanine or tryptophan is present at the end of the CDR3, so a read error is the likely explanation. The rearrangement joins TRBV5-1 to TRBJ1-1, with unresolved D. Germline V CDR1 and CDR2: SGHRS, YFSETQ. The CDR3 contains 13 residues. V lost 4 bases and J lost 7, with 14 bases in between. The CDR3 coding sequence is TGCGCCAGCAGCCCTGGACCGCTATTTGAAGCTTTCCTT. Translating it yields CASSPGPLFEAFL.

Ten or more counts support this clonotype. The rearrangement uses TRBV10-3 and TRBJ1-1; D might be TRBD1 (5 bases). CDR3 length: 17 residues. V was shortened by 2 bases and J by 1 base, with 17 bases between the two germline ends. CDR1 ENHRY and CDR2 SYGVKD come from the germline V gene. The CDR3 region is CAISEVRGIGENTEAFF. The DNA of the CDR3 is TGTGCCATCAGTGAGGTGAGGGGTATAGGGGAGAACACTGAAGCTTTCTTT.

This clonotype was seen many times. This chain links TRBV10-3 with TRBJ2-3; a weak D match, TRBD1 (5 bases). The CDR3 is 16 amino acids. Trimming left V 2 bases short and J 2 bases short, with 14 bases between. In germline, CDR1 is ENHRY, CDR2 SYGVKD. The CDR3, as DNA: TGTGCCATCAGTGAGGGGGCGGAACACTCCACAGATACGCAGTATTTT. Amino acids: CAISEGAEHSTDTQYF.

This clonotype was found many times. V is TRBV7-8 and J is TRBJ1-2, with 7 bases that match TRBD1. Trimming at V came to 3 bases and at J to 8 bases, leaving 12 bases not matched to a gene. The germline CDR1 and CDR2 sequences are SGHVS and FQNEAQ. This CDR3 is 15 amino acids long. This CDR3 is CASSFTRDSPGGYTF. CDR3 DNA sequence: TGTGCCAGCAGCTTTACCCGGGACAGCCCCGGGGGCTACACCTTC.

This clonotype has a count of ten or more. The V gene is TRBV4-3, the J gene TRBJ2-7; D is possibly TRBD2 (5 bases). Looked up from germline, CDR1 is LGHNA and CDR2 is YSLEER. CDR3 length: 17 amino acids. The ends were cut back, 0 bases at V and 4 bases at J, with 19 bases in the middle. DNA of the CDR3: TGCGCCAGCAGCCAAGATTACCCTAGCAGTTATGGTTACGAGCAGTACTTC. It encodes CASSQDYPSSYGYEQYF.

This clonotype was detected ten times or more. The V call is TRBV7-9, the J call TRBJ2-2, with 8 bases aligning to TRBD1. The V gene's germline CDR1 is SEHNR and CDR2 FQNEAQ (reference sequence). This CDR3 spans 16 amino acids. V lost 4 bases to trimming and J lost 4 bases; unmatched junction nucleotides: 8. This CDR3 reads CASSSTGGKGTGELFF. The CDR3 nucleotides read TGTGCCAGCAGCTCCACAGGGGGTAAAGGCACCGGGGAGCTGTTTTTT.

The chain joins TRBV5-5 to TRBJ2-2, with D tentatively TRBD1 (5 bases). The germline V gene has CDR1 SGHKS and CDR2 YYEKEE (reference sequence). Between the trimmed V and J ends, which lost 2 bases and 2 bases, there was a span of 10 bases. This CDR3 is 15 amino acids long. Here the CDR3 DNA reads TGTGCCAGCAGCTTCTATCAGGGAAACACCGGGGAGCTGTTTTTT. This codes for CASSFYQGNTGELFF. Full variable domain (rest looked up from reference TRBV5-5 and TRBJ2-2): DAGVTQSPTHLIKTRGQQVTLRCSPISGHKSVSWYQQVLGQGPQFIFQYYEKEERGRGNFPDRFSARQFPNYSSELNVNALLLGDSALYLCASSFYQGNTGELFFGEGSRLTVL.

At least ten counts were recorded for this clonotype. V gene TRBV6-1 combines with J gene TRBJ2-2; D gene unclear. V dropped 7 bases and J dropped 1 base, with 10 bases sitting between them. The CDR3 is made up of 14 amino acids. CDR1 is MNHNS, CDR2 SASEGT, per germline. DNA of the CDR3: TGTGCCAGCAAGCCAGGATTGAACACCGGGGAGCTGTTTTTT. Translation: CASKPGLNTGELFF.

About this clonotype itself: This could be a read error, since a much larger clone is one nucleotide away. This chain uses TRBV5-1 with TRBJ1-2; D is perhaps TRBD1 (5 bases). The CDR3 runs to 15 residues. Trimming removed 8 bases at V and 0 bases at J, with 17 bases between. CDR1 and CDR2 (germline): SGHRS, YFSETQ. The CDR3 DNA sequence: TGCGCCAGAAGTACCGACAGCGCTTCTAACTATGGCTACACCTTC. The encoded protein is CARSTDSASNYGYTF.

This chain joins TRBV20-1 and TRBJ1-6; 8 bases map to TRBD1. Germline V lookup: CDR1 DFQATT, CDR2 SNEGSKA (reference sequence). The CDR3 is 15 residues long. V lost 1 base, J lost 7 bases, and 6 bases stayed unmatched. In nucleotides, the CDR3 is TGCAGTGCTAGAGGAGGACAGGGCAACAATTCACCCCTCCACTTT. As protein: CSARGGQGNNSPLHF.

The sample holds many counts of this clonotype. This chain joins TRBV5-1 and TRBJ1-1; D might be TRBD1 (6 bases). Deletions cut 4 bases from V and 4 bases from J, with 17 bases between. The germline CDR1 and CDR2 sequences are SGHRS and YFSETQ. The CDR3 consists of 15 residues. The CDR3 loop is CASSGAQGGGTEAFF. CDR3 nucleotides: TGCGCCAGCAGCGGCGCACAGGGAGGAGGCACTGAAGCTTTCTTT.

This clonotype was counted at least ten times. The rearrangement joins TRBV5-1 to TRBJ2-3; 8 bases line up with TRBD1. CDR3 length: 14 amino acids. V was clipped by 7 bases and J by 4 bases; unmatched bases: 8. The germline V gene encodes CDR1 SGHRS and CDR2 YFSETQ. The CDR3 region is CASSDTGGADTQYF. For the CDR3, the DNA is TGCGCCAGCTCGGACACAGGGGGAGCAGATACGCAGTATTTT. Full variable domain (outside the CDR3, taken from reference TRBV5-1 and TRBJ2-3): KAGVTQTPRYLIKTRGQQVTLSCSPISGHRSVSWYQQTPGQGLQFLFEYFSETQRNKGNFPGRFSGRQFSNSRSEMNVSTLELGDSALYLCASSDTGGADTQYFGPGTRLTVL.

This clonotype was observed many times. The CDR3 DNA is TGTGCCAGCAGCTTCGGGAGTGTGAACACCGGGGAGCTGTTTTTT. Translating gives CASSFGSVNTGELFF. The V and J genes are TRBV5-6 and TRBJ2-2, with a possible D match to TRBD2 (6 bases). Germline CDR1 is SGHDT and CDR2 is YYEEEE. This CDR3 contains 15 residues. Trimming removed 2 bases from V and 1 base from J, with 9 bases in between.

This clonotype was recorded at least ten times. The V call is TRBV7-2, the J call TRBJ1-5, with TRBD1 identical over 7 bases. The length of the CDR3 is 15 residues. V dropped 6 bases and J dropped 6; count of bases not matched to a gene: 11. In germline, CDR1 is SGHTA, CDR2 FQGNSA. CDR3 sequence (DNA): TGTGCCAGCAGTTCACAGGGGCTTCGAGGTCAGCCCCAGCATTTT. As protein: CASSSQGLRGQPQHF. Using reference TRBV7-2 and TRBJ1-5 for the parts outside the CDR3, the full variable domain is GAGVSQSPSNKVTEKGKDVELRCDPISGHTALYWYRQSLGQGLEFLIYFQGNSAPDKSGLPSDRFSAERTGGSVSTLTIQRTQQEDSAVYLCASSSQGLRGQPQHFGDGTRLSIL.

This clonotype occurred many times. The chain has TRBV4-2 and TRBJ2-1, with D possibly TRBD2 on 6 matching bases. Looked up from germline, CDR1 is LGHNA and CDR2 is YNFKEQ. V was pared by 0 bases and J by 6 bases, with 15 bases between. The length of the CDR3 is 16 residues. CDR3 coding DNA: TGTGCCAGCAGCCAAGATTACACTAGCTTCCGCAATGAGCAGTTCTTC. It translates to CASSQDYTSFRNEQFF.

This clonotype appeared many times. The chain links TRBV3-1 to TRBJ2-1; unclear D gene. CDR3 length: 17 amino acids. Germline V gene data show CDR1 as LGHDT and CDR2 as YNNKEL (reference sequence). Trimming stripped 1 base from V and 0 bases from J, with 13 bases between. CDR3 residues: CASSQVMWASSYNEQFF. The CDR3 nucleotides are TGTGCCAGCAGCCAAGTAATGTGGGCTAGCTCCTACAATGAGCAGTTCTTC.

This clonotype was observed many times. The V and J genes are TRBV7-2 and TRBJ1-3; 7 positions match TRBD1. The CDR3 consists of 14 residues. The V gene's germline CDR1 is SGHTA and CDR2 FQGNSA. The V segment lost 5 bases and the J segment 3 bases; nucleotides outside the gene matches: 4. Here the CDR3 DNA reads TGTGCCAGCAGCCCGAACAGGGGTGGAAACACCATATATTTT. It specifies CASSPNRGGNTIYF.

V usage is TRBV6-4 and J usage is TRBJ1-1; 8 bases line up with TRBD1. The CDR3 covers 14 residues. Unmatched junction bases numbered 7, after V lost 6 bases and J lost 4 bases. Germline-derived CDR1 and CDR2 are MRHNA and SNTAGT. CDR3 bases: TGTGCCAGCAGACAGGACAGGGAGAGCACTGAAGCTTTCTTT. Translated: CASRQDRESTEAFF.

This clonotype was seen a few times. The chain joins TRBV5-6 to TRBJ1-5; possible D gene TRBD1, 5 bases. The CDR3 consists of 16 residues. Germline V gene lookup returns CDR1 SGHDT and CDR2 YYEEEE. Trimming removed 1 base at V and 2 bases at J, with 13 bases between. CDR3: CASSLNGGTGNQPQHF. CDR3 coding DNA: TGTGCCAGCAGCTTGAACGGGGGAACGGGCAATCAGCCCCAGCATTTT.